Below, 27 T cell receptor beta chains from the same sample are listed, as sequenced in a study of tumor and adjacent non-tumor tissue in lung cancer. The library came from three nested PCR rounds adapted from ARM-PCR protocols. MiXCR, applied by TCRdb to the multiplex PCR reads, yields one record per CDR3 protein. This table has tens of thousands of distinct CDR3 sequences, approximately 70% appearing once. No cell sorting was done before RNA was extracted from the tissue. The sample comprised lung tumor tissue. The receptors here all came from a man aged 55 to 70 with non-small cell lung cancer.

This clonotype was counted at least ten times. The chain couples TRBV5-1 to TRBJ1-3; no definite D call. The CDR3 is 15 amino acids. V lost 0 bases and J 0 bases, leaving 7 bases between the germline ends. In germline, CDR1 is SGHRS, CDR2 YFSETQ. CDR3 sequence (DNA): TGCGCCAGCAGCTTGGACACCATCTCTGGAAACACCATATATTTT. Amino acids: CASSLDTISGNTIYF.

Concerning this clonotype itself: One base away lies a much larger clone, so this may be a sequencing read error. CDR3: CASSLADRDIFTGELFF. Written as DNA, the CDR3 is TGTGCCAGCAGCTTAGCCGACAGGGATATATTTACCGGGGAGCTGTTTTTT. The rearrangement links TRBV7-9 to TRBJ2-2; 7 positions match TRBD1. J lost 5 bases, V lost 0 bases, and 9 bases had no gene match. This CDR3 is built from 17 residues. The germline gives CDR1 SEHNR, CDR2 FQNEAQ (reference sequence).

Remarks on this clonotype: The junction departs from the called germline gene at one end, perhaps through a read error. V usage is TRBV7-9 and J usage is TRBJ2-3, with TRBD2 matching over 7 bases. The germline V gene encodes CDR1 SEHNR and CDR2 FQNEAQ (reference sequence). The CDR3 consists of 17 residues. DNA for the CDR3: TGTGCCAGCAGCCCAAGACCGTCGGGACTAACGTTTGATACGCACTATTTT. This encodes CASSPRPSGLTFDTHYF.

Comments on this clonotype: The limits of the CDR3 on the DNA are not certain, so only TCRdb's listed CDR3 is given. This chain links TRBV5-1 with TRBJ1-1. CDR1 is SGHRS and CDR2 is YFSETQ in the germline V gene. 13 amino acids form the CDR3, both terminal residues included. The CDR3 protein is CASSFQVGTGALF.

Comments on this clonotype: It is likely a read error, because the conserved phenylalanine at the end of the CDR3 is missing. The chain links TRBV6-5 to TRBJ2-6; TRBD2 matches at 7 bases. There are 16 residues in the CDR3. Germline assignment: CDR1 MNHEY and CDR2 SVGAGI. CDR3 DNA sequence: TGTGCCAGCGGTTATTCGGGGGGCTCTGGGGCCAACGTCCTGACTTTA. This encodes CASGYSGGSGANVLTL.

To note about this clonotype: An end of the junction does not agree with germline; a read error may underlie this. The J gene is TRBJ1-3, the V gene TRBV4-2, with D hard to call. This CDR3 has 14 residues. Germline values: CDR1 LGHNA, CDR2 YNFKEQ. CDR3 sequence (DNA): TGTGCCAGCTGCCAAGACTGCTCTGGAAACACCATATATTTT. Translating gives CASCQDCSGNTIYF.

In its sample, this clonotype was seen a few times. Being one base from a much bigger clone, this may be a read error. In this CDR3 the conserved last residue, phenylalanine or tryptophan, is missing, so a read error is likely. The chain recombines TRBV12-3 or TRBV12-4 with TRBJ2-5; TRBD1 matches at 7 bases. The CDR3 extends over 15 amino acids. With V trimmed by 6 bases and J by 2 bases, 9 bases remained unmatched. DNA for the CDR3: TGTGCCAGCAGGTCGACAGGGTCTACTCAAGAGACCCAGTACCTC. Its translation: CASRSTGSTQETQYL.

Worth noting for this clonotype: A much larger clonotype is one base distant, so this may be a read error. The chain uses TRBV29-1 and TRBJ1-1, with 9 positions matching TRBD1. V lost 8 bases to trimming and J lost 12 bases; unmatched junction nucleotides: 16. This CDR3 contains 13 residues. Germline V gene sequence: CDR1 SQVTM, CDR2 ANQGSEA. This CDR3 reads CSSAGTGSTGTFF. For the CDR3, the DNA is TGCAGCTCTGCCGGGACAGGGTCGACTGGAACTTTCTTT.

To note about this clonotype: Without the conserved terminal phenylalanine or tryptophan, this CDR3 likely stems from a read error. The chain uses TRBV6-5 and TRBJ2-5, with D uncertain. Germline CDR1 MNHEY, CDR2 SVGAGI. There are 15 residues in the CDR3. Trimming removed 5 bases from V and 8 bases from J, with 21 bases in between. The chain's CDR3 is CASSLQDGRSVTQYS. CDR3 nucleotide sequence: TGTGCCAGCAGTCTCCAGGATGGGCGGAGTGTTACCCAGTACTCC.

Note on this clonotype: Since a much larger clone is just one base distant, this may be a read error. This sequence joins TRBV30 and TRBJ1-1; D call uncertain. The CDR3 sequence is 11 residues long. CDR1 is GTSNPN and CDR2 is SVGIG in the germline V gene (reference sequence). The CDR3 DNA sequence: TGTGCCTGGACGATGAACACTGAAACTTTCTTT. Its protein product is CAWTMNTETFF. Filled out from reference TRBV30 and TRBJ1-1, the complete variable domain reads SQTIHQWPATLVQPVGSPLSLECTVEGTSNPNLYWYRQAAGRGLQLLFYSVGIGQISSEVPQNLSASRPQDRQFILSSKKLLLSDSGFYLCAWTMNTETFFGQGTRLTVV.

The table lists this clonotype with a few counts. The conserved phenylalanine or tryptophan normally closing the CDR3 is absent here, so this likely arose from a read error. The chain combines TRBV6-1 with TRBJ1-6; the D gene is possibly TRBD1 (6 bases). The CDR3 consists of 14 residues. Trimming left V 7 bases short and J 4 bases short, with 11 bases between. CDR1 and CDR2 from the germline V gene are MNHNS and SASEGT. CDR3 amino acids: CASKIGGYNSPLHS. CDR3 sequence (DNA): TGTGCCAGCAAAATAGGGGGTTATAATTCACCCCTCCACTCC.

This clonotype was counted once. The junction shows a germline mismatch at one end, possibly a read error. The chain has TRBV7-9 and TRBJ2-5; no clear D gene. This CDR3 has 14 amino acids. Germline CDR1 and CDR2: SEHNR and FQNEAQ (reference sequence). The CDR3 region is CASSSRAHQETQYF. The CDR3 region has the DNA TGTGCAAGCAGTTCTAGAGCCCATCAAGAGACCCAGTACTTC.

This clonotype was observed once. V and J are TRBV12-3 or TRBV12-4 and TRBJ1-1; no reliable D call. Trimming left V 5 bases short and J 7 bases short, with 14 bases between. The length of the CDR3 is 13 residues. The CDR3 reads CASSPVQRLEAFF. In DNA form, the CDR3 reads TGTGCCAGCAGTCCAGTACAGAGACTTGAAGCTTTCTTT.

This chain connects TRBV11-2 to TRBJ2-7; maybe TRBD2 (5 bases). Germline V gene lookup returns CDR1 SGHAT and CDR2 FQNNGV. The CDR3 is made up of 18 amino acids. V was cut by 7 bases and J by 0 bases, with 25 bases left in between. As DNA, the CDR3 is TGTGCCAGCACCCGGACTTGTGGGAGTGCCAAAAGCTCCTACGAGCAGTACTTC. This codes for CASTRTCGSAKSSYEQYF. The complete variable domain, with remaining parts taken from reference TRBV11-2 and TRBJ2-7, reads EAGVAQSPRYKIIEKRQSVAFWCNPISGHATLYWYQQILGQGPKLLIQFQNNGVVDDSQLPKDRFSAERLKGVDSTLKIQPAKLEDSAVYLCASTRTCGSAKSSYEQYFGPGTRLTVT.

This clonotype was recorded a few times. V usage is TRBV20-1 and J usage is TRBJ2-4; TRBD1 might be the D (5 bases). Germline assignment: CDR1 DFQATT and CDR2 SNEGSKA (reference sequence). The ends were cut back, 0 bases at V and 0 bases at J, with 12 bases in the middle. The length of the CDR3 is 16 residues. The CDR3 nucleotides are TGCAGTGCTAGAGATCGCCGGACACTAGCCAAAAACATTCAGTACTTC. Protein: CSARDRRTLAKNIQYF.

Comments on this clonotype: At one end the junction does not follow the germline gene, possibly because of a read error. The chain links TRBV4-1 to TRBJ1-3; 10 bases are shared with TRBD1. The CDR3 extends over 17 amino acids. Per germline, CDR1 MGHRA and CDR2 YSYEKL. The DNA of the CDR3 is TGCGCTAGCAGGCAAGCCCCGGGACAGGGGATAAGAAACACCATATATTTT. Translation gives CASRQAPGQGIRNTIYF.

A few counts support this clonotype. Germline and junction disagree at one end, which may indicate a read error. This chain connects TRBV11-2 to TRBJ1-1, with D uncertain. CDR3 length: 14 amino acids. CDR1 and CDR2 from the germline V gene are SGHAT and FQNNGV. CDR3 region: CASSFAGKNTEAFF. In nucleotides, the CDR3 is TGTGCTAGCAGCTTCGCGGGAAAGAACACTGAAGCTTTCTTT.

With regard to this clonotype: Compared with germline, one end of the junction differs, possibly owing to a read error. This sequence joins TRBV29-1 and TRBJ2-1; D gene ambiguous. The CDR3 is made up of 11 amino acids. Germline CDR1 is SQVTM and CDR2 is ANQGSEA. The CDR3 bases are TGCAGCGTTGATAACACCAATGAGCAGTTATTC. It yields the protein CSVDNTNEQLF.

For this clonotype: One junction end does not reproduce the germline sequence, and a read error may be involved. This sequence joins TRBV5-4 and TRBJ2-2; possibly TRBD1 for D (6 bases). The CDR3 length is 16 residues. The V gene's germline CDR1 is SGHNT and CDR2 YYREEE (reference sequence). This chain's CDR3 is CAISSEAGANTGELFF. The DNA for the CDR3 is TGTGCCATCAGCTCGGAGGCAGGGGCAAACACCGGGGAGCTGTTTTTT.

The table lists this clonotype with many counts. V usage is TRBV20-1 and J usage is TRBJ2-1; D is ambiguous. V was clipped by 5 bases and J by 2 bases, with 16 bases between them. The CDR3 is 15 amino acids. Germline CDR1 reads DFQATT; CDR2 reads SNEGSKA (reference sequence). This CDR3 is CSALLDASPYNEQFF. The CDR3 DNA reads as TGCAGTGCTCTGCTCGACGCATCCCCCTACAATGAGCAGTTCTTC.

Details on this clonotype: At one end the junction does not follow the germline gene, possibly because of a read error. V usage is TRBV10-2 and J usage is TRBJ1-6; D might be TRBD1 (5 bases). Germline V lookup: CDR1 WSHSY, CDR2 SAAADI. The CDR3 is 14 residues long. CDR3 loop: CATTDETAYSPLQF. In DNA, the CDR3 is TGCGCCACCACAGACGAGACAGCTTATTCACCCCTCCAGTTT.

A word on this clonotype: The final CDR3 position lacks the conserved phenylalanine or tryptophan, pointing to a likely read error. It is unclear where the CDR3 begins or ends on the DNA, so no DNA is shown, and the CDR3 is as TCRdb lists it. CDR3 amino acids: CASSSPFLDRGYPS. The chain employs TRBV6-2 or TRBV6-3 and TRBJ1-2; the table's TRBD1 call for D was not verified on the DNA. Germline V CDR1 and CDR2: MNHEY, SVGEGT. The CDR3 is 14 amino acids long, termini counted.

CDR3 sequence (DNA): TGCGCCAACAACCAAGTTGGAGGGAGAGAGACCCAGTACTTC. Its translation is CANNQVGGRETQYF. J is TRBJ2-5 and V is TRBV4-1; tentative D call: TRBD2 (6 bases). Germline V gene lookup returns CDR1 MGHRA and CDR2 YSYEKL. Trimming stripped 10 bases from V and 4 bases from J, with 19 bases between. The CDR3 consists of 14 residues.

This clonotype has ten or more counts. The V call is TRBV7-9, the J call TRBJ2-7; tentatively, D is TRBD2 (5 bases). CDR3 length: 14 amino acids. In germline, CDR1 is SEHNR, CDR2 FQNEAQ (reference sequence). V lost 2 bases and J lost 5, with 13 bases in between. The CDR3 protein is CASSLSRAPNEQYF. CDR3 DNA sequence: TGTGCCAGCAGCTTATCGAGGGCGCCCAACGAGCAGTACTTC.

Comments on this clonotype: Possible read error: a much larger clone is one base away. The chain carries TRBV20-1 and TRBJ2-5, with a weak D call TRBD1 (6 bases). The germline V gene encodes CDR1 DFQATT and CDR2 SNEGSKA (reference sequence). CDR3 length equals 15 residues. CDR3 DNA sequence: TGCAGTGCTAGAGCCGAACAGGGAGAACAAGAGACCGAGTACTTC. Protein sequence: CSARAEQGEQETEYF.

In this sample, this clonotype turned up many times. The chain is built from TRBV11-2 and TRBJ2-1, with TRBD1 as a possible D gene (5 bases). CDR1 is SGHAT and CDR2 is FQNNGV in the germline V gene. There are 14 residues in the CDR3. V was clipped by 6 bases and J by 6 bases, with 15 bases between them. CDR3 in DNA: TGTGCCAGCAGGTCGGGCGCAGGGCTCAATGAGCAGTTCTTC. Amino acid sequence: CASRSGAGLNEQFF.

This clonotype was seen more than once but under ten times. A read error may explain this, as a much larger clone is one base away. The J gene is TRBJ2-3, the V gene TRBV4-1; 8 nucleotides agree with TRBD1. This CDR3 has 17 residues. The germline V gene has CDR1 MGHRA and CDR2 YSYEKL. CDR3 coding DNA: TGCGCCAGCAGACAAGAAGAGGGGACAGGAGGCACAGATACGCAGTATTTT. Translating gives CASRQEEGTGGTDTQYF.